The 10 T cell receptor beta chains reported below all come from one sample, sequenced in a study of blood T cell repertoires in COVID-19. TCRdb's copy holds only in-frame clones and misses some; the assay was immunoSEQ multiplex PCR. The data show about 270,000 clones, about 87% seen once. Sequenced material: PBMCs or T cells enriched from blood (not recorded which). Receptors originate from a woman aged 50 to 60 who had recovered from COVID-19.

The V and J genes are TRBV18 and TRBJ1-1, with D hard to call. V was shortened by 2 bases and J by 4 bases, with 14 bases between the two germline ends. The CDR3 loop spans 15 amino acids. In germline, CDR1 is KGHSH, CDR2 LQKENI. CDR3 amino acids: CASSPDRGGITEAFF. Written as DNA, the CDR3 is TGTGCCAGCTCACCAGACCGGGGAGGGATCACTGAAGCTTTCTTT.

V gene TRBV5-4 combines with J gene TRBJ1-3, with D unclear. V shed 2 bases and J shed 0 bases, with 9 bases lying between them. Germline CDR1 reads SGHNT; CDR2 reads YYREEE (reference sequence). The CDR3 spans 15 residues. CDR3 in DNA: TGTGCCAGCAGCTTTTCAGGTGGCTCTGGAAACACCATATATTTT. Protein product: CASSFSGGSGNTIYF.

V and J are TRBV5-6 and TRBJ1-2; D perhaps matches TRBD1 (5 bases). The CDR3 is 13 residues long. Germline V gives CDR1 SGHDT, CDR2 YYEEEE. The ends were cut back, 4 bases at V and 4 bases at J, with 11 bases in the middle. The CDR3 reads CASSPDRSYGYTF. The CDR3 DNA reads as TGTGCCAGCAGCCCCGACAGAAGCTATGGCTACACCTTC.

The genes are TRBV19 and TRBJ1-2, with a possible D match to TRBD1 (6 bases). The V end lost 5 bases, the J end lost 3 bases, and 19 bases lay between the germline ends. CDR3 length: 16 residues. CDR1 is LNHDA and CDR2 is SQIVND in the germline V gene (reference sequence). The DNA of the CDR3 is TGTGCCAGTAGTCCCCCAGGGGTTGGTAGTGACTATGGCTACACCTTC. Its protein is CASSPPGVGSDYGYTF.

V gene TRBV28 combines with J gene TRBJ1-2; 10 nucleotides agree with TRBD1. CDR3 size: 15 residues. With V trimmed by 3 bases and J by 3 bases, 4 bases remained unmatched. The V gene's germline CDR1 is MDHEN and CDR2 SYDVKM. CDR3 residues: CASSLMTGGYYGYTF. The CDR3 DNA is TGTGCCAGCAGTTTGATGACAGGGGGCTACTATGGCTACACCTTC.

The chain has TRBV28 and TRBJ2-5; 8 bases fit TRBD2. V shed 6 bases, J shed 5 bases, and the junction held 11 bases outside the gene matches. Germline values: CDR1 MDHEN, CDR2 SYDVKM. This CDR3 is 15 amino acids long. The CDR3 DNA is TGTGCCAGCAGCTCTCCGGGGGGGGGTGTGGAGACCCAGTACTTC. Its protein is CASSSPGGGVETQYF.

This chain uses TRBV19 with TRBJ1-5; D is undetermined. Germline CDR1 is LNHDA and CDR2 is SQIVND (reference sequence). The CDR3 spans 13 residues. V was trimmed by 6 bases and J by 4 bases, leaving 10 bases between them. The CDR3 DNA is TGTGCCAGTAGGACAAGACTAAATCAGCCCCAGCATTTT. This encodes CASRTRLNQPQHF.

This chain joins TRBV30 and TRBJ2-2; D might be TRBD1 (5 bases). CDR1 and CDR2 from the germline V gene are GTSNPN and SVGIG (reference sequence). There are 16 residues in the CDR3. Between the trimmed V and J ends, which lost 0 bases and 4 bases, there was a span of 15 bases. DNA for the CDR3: TGTGCCTGGAGTGTACGGCTCAGGGCTACCACCGGGGAGCTGTTTTTT. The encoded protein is CAWSVRLRATTGELFF.

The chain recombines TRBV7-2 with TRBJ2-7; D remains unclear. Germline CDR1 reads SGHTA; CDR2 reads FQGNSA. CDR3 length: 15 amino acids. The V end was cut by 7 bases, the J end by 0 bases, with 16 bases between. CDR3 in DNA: TGTGCCAGCAACCCCGTCAATGCCGGCTCCTACGAGCAGTACTTC. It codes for CASNPVNAGSYEQYF.

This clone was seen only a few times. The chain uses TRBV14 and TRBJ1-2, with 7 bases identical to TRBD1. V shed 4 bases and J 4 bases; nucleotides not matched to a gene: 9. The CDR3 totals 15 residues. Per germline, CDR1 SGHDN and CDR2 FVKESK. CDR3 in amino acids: CASSPFGQVGYGYTF. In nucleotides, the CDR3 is TGTGCCAGCAGCCCCTTCGGACAGGTTGGCTATGGCTACACCTTC.